The 17 T cell receptor beta chains reported below all come from one sample, sequenced in a study of T cell repertoires in cytomegalovirus infection (dated by TCRdb to 2018 to 2020). The sample's treatment or condition, from its label and the paper: in vitro stimulation with specific CMV peptide epitopes to enrich CMV-specific T cells. The listed sequencing device is Illumina HiSeq 1500. TCRdb cleaned the public reads at Q25 with fastp, built clones with MiXCR and kept in-frame beta chains. All rows with the same CDR3 protein become a single entry with the most common DNA and genes. The sample table holds approximately 990,000 distinct CDR3 sequences, of which around a third were seen once. More than 13% of the sample is taken by the ten largest. These receptors have no known antigen. The starting material was cultured CD8+ T cells from PBMCs, obtained from culture after CMV antigen stimulation. The receptor set was obtained from a human donor in good health (CMV status not recorded). Some clones in this sample may be carry-over from other donors' samples.

This clonotype was found many times. The CDR3 spells CASSFPLQETQYF. The CDR3 DNA reads as TGTGCCAGCAGCTTTCCCCTCCAAGAGACCCAGTACTTC. J is TRBJ2-5 and V is TRBV7-8; D unresolved. The CDR3 covers 13 residues. V lost 3 bases to trimming and J lost 1 base, with 6 bases between them. Germline V gives CDR1 SGHVS, CDR2 FQNEAQ.

This sequence joins TRBV6-5 and TRBJ2-1; D gene uncertain. The germline CDR1 and CDR2 sequences are MNHEY and SVGAGI. This CDR3 comprises 11 residues. Trimming removed 7 bases at V and 3 bases at J, with 4 bases between. The CDR3 DNA follows: TGTGCCAGCATGATCTACAATGAGCAGTTCTTC. Protein sequence: CASMIYNEQFF.

There are a few counts of this clonotype. Here the CDR3 DNA reads TGTGCCAGCACAAAACAAAGCGGAGCCAAAAACATTCAGTACTTC. Translation: CASTKQSGAKNIQYF. The chain has TRBV7-9 and TRBJ2-4; tentative D call: TRBD2 (5 bases). CDR1 is SEHNR and CDR2 is FQNEAQ in the germline V gene (reference sequence). The CDR3 runs 15 residues. V was clipped by 7 bases and J by 0 bases, with 13 bases between them.

In regard to this clonotype: A clone one base away is much larger, so this may be a read error. The chain uses TRBV12-3 or TRBV12-4 and TRBJ1-1; D is unclear. The CDR3 runs to 12 residues. In DNA, the CDR3 is TGTGTCAGCAGTTTGGAGACTTTGGGAACTTTCTTT. Residues: CVSSLETLGTFF.

Concerning this clonotype itself: A read error may explain this, as a much larger clone is one base away. The rearrangement links TRBV7-4 to TRBJ1-1; weak D call: TRBD1 (6 bases). The CDR3 consists of 12 residues. V was pared by 5 bases and J by 8 bases, with 12 bases between. Per the germline V gene, CDR1 is SGHVT and CDR2 is SQSDAQ. The CDR3 nucleotides are TGTGCCAGCAGCGAAGGGGGGAGGGAAGCTTTCTTT. It is translated as CASSEGGREAFF.

This clonotype was detected a few times. The chain employs TRBV27 and TRBJ2-1; TRBD1 matches 8 bases. Unmatched junction bases numbered 10, after V lost 3 bases and J lost 0 bases. The germline V gene has CDR1 MNHEY and CDR2 SMNVEV (reference sequence). This CDR3 has 18 residues. The CDR3 sequence is CASSFLGQVGSSYNEQFF. For the CDR3, the DNA is TGTGCCAGCAGTTTTCTGGGACAGGTGGGAAGCTCCTACAATGAGCAGTTCTTC.

This clonotype was counted many times. V usage is TRBV12-5 and J usage is TRBJ1-3; possible D gene TRBD1, 6 bases. CDR3 length: 16 amino acids. Trimming pared 5 bases from V and 0 bases from J, leaving 14 bases between. Germline lookup yields CDR1 LGHNT and CDR2 FRNRAP. For the CDR3, the DNA is TGTGCTAGTGGTGTTCCGGGACACCTCTCTGGAAACACCATATATTTT. This translates into CASGVPGHLSGNTIYF.

This clonotype was observed a few times. The rearrangement joins TRBV28 to TRBJ2-7, with 7 nucleotides matching TRBD1. The germline V gene encodes CDR1 MDHEN and CDR2 SYDVKM. V was clipped by 5 bases and J by 0 bases; unmatched bases: 10. The CDR3 runs 16 residues. The CDR3 DNA is TGTGCCAGCAGTCCCCACCCCCGGACAGGCTCCTACGAGCAGTACGTC. This translates into CASSPHPRTGSYEQYV.

This clonotype occurred many times. The V call is TRBV7-9, the J call TRBJ2-7, with a tentative D call TRBD1 (6 bases). The V and J ends lost 8 bases and 5 bases respectively, with 22 bases between them. This CDR3 has 15 residues. In germline, CDR1 is SEHNR, CDR2 FQNEAQ (reference sequence). Here the CDR3 DNA reads TGTGCCAGCGGCCCCTCCGGGCTGGGGGCCCACGAGCAGTACTTC. Translation gives CASGPSGLGAHEQYF.

This clonotype has a count of ten or more. The J gene is TRBJ2-3, the V gene TRBV7-8; no reliable D call. Per the germline V gene, CDR1 is SGHVS and CDR2 is FQNEAQ. The CDR3 runs to 15 residues. The V end was cut by 5 bases, the J end by 0 bases, with 12 bases between. For the CDR3, the DNA is TGTGCCAGCAGCGACCCCTTGACTAGCACAGATACGCAGTATTTT. Protein product: CASSDPLTSTDTQYF.

This chain connects TRBV10-3 to TRBJ1-6; possibly TRBD1 for D (5 bases). Germline V gives CDR1 ENHRY, CDR2 SYGVKD. Trimming took off 0 bases at V and 6 bases at J, with 9 bases between the two ends. CDR3 size: 15 residues. CDR3 in amino acids: CAISESVGTNSPLHF. The CDR3, as DNA: TGTGCCATCAGTGAGTCTGTGGGGACTAATTCACCCCTCCACTTT.

The chain employs TRBV19 and TRBJ1-2; D is possibly TRBD1 (5 bases). The CDR3 totals 15 residues. The V end lost 3 bases, the J end lost 5 bases, and 16 bases lay between the germline ends. Looked up from germline, CDR1 is LNHDA and CDR2 is SQIVND (reference sequence). The CDR3 protein is CASSINRRSVYGYTF. CDR3 DNA sequence: TGTGCCAGTAGTATCAACAGGCGATCCGTGTATGGCTACACCTTC.

This chain connects TRBV4-3 to TRBJ2-1; 9 bases line up with TRBD1. V was pared by 2 bases and J by 7 bases, with 6 bases of the junction left unmatched. This CDR3 is built from 15 residues. Germline V gives CDR1 LGHNA, CDR2 YSLEER. CDR3 in DNA: TGCGCCAGCAGCCAAAGGGACAGGGAGTGGAATGAGCAGTTCTTC. This sequence encodes CASSQRDREWNEQFF.

V usage is TRBV5-5 and J usage is TRBJ1-5; 9 bases are shared with TRBD1. Germline CDR1 reads SGHKS; CDR2 reads YYEKEE (reference sequence). V dropped 5 bases and J dropped 6; count of bases not matched to a gene: 9. This CDR3 has 15 residues. This chain's CDR3 is CASSSDRGISQPQHF. The CDR3 coding sequence is TGTGCCAGCAGTTCCGACAGGGGGATTAGTCAGCCCCAGCATTTT.

V is TRBV11-3 and J is TRBJ1-1; no reliable D call. V was shortened by 6 bases and J by 1 base, with 15 bases between the two germline ends. Per the germline V gene, CDR1 is SGHNT and CDR2 is YENEEA. CDR3 length: 15 amino acids. CDR3 sequence: CASRRLRSGNTEAFF. In nucleotides, the CDR3 is TGTGCCAGCAGAAGACTTCGTTCGGGGAACACTGAAGCTTTCTTT. The variable domain in full, completed from reference TRBV11-3 and TRBJ1-1, reads EAGVVQSPRYKIIEKKQPVAFWCNPISGHNTLYWYLQNLGQGPELLIRYENEEAVDDSQLPKDRFSAERLKGVDSTLKIQPAELGDSAVYLCASRRLRSGNTEAFFGQGTRLTVV.

The rearrangement uses TRBV7-9 and TRBJ1-4; D is ambiguous. The CDR3 is 14 amino acids. V was pared by 5 bases and J by 3 bases, with 10 bases between. Germline CDR1 reads SEHNR; CDR2 reads FQNEAQ (reference sequence). The CDR3 bases are TGTGCCAGCAGCGAGATGGTAGCTAATGAAAAACTGTTTTTT. Amino acid sequence: CASSEMVANEKLFF. The full variable domain, in which reference TRBV7-9 and TRBJ1-4 provide the parts outside the CDR3, is DTGVSQNPRHKITKRGQNVTFRCDPISEHNRLYWYRQTLGQGPEFLTYFQNEAQLEKSRLLSDRFSAERPKGSFSTLEIQRTEQGDSAMYLCASSEMVANEKLFFGSGTQLSVL.

V and J are TRBV24-1 and TRBJ1-2; D may be TRBD1 (6 bases). Germline loops: CDR1 KGHDR, CDR2 SFDVKD. The CDR3 loop spans 12 amino acids. Trimming stripped 2 bases from V and 8 bases from J, with 8 bases between. CDR3 bases: TGTGCCACCAGTGATTCGGGACAAGGCTACACCTTC. Translating gives CATSDSGQGYTF.